This T cell receptor (beta chain) stems from a study of blood T cell repertoires in COVID-19. Study at large: Samples representing acute and convalescent COVID-19 were sourced from the United States, Italy and Spain. The analysed material was cDNA or gDNA that came from T cells, B-cell-depleted T cells, or PBMCs.

As processed by the authors: The assay estimated nucleated cells by amplifying reference gene primers. Generated by immunoSEQ multiplex PCR, the TCRdb table keeps only in-frame clones and is missing some. V, J and clone size are taken as reported in that table, and D and trimming were inferred from the DNA itself. The sample lists about 220,000 clones; around 82% were seen once. V was cut by 0 bases and J by 2 bases, with 11 bases left in between. Germline CDR1 and CDR2: KGHSH and LQKENI. This CDR3 contains 16 residues. The source of this sequence is a woman in her 70s with acute or convalescent COVID-19. The rearrangement uses TRBV18 and TRBJ1-3; no clear D. Sequenced input: peripheral blood. Written as DNA, the CDR3 is TGTGCCAGCTCACCACCAGGAGGACGGACTGGAAACACCATATATTTT. This gives the protein CASSPPGGRTGNTIYF.